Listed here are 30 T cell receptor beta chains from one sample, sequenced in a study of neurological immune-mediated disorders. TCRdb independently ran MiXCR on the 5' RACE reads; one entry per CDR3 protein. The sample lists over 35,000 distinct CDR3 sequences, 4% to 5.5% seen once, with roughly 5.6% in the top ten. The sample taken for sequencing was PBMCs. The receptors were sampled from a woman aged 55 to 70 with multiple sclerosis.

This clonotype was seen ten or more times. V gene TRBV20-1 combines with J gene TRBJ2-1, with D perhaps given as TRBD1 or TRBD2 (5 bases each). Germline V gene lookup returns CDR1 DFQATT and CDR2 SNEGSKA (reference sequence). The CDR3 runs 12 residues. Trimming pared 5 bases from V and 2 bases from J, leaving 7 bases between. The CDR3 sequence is CSAGGPYNEQFF. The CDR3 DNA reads TGCAGTGCTGGGGGACCCTACAATGAGCAGTTCTTC.

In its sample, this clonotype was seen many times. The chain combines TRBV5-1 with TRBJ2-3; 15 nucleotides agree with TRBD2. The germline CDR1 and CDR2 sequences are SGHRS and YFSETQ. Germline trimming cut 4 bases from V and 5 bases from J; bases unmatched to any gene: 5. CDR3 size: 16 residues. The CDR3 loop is CASSGGLAGGIDTQYF. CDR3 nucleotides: TGCGCCAGCAGCGGGGGACTAGCGGGAGGTATAGATACGCAGTATTTT.

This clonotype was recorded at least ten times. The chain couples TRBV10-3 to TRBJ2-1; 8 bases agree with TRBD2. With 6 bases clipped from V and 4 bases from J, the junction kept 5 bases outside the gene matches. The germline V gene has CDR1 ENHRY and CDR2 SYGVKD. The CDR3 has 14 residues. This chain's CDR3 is CAISGLARYNEQFF. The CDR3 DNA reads TGTGCCATCAGCGGACTAGCAAGATACAATGAGCAGTTCTTC.

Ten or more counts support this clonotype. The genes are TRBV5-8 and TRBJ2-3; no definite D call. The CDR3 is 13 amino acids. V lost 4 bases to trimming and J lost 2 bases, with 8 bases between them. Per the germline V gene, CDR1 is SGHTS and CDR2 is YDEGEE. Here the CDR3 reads CASSRRLTDTQYF. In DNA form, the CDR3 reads TGTGCCAGCAGCCGTAGGCTCACAGATACGCAGTATTTT.

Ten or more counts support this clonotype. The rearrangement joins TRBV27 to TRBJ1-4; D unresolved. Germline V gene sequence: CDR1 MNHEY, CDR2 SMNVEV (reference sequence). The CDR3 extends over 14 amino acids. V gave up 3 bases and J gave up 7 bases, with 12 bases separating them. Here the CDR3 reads CASSFRISSEKLFF. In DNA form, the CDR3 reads TGTGCCAGCAGTTTTCGGATTAGTAGTGAAAAACTGTTTTTT.

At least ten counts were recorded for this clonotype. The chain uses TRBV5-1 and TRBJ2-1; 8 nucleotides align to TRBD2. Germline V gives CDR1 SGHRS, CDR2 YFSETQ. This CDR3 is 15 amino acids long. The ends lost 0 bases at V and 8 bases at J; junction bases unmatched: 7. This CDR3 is CASSLVAGGSYEQFF. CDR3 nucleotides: TGCGCCAGCAGCTTGGTGGCGGGAGGCTCTTATGAGCAGTTCTTC.

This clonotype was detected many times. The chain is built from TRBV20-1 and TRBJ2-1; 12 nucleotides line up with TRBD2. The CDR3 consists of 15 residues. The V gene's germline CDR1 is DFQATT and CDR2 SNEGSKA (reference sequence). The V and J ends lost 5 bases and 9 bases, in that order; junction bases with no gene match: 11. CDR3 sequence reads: CSAGGTSGGIVEQFF. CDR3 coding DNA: TGCAGTGCTGGGGGAACTAGCGGGGGGATAGTTGAGCAGTTCTTC.

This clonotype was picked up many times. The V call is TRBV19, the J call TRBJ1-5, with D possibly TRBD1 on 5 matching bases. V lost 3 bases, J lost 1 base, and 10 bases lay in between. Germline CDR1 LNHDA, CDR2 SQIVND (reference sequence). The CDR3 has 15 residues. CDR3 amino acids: CASSITRGSNQPQHF. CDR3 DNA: TGTGCCAGTAGTATTACCCGGGGGAGCAATCAGCCCCAGCATTTT.

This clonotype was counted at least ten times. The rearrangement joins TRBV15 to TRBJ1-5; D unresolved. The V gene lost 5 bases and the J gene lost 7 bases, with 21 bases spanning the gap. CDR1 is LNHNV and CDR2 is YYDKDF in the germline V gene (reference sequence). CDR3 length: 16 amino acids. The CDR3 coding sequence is TGTGCCACCAGCTACAGTCGGACTGCGGGTGGCCAGCCCCAGCATTTT. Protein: CATSYSRTAGGQPQHF.

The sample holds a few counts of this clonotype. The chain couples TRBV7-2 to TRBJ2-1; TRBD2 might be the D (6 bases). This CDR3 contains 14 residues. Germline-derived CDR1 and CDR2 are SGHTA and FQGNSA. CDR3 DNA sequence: TGTGCTTCAAGCGGGTCAGCCCCTTACAATGAGCAGTTCTTC. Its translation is CASSGSAPYNEQFF. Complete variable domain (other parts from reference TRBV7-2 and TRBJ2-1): GAGVSQSPSNKVTEKGKDVELRCDPISGHTALYWYRQSLGQGLEFLIYFQGNSAPDKSGLPSDRFSAERTGGSVSTLTIQRTQQEDSAVYLCASSGSAPYNEQFFGPGTRLTVL.

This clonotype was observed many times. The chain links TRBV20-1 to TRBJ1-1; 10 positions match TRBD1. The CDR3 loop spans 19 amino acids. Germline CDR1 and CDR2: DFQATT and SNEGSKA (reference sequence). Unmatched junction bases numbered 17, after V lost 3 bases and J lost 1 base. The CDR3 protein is CSARGPRGQGVVRNTEAFF. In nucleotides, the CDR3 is TGCAGTGCTAGGGGGCCTCGAGGACAGGGGGTGGTTCGGAACACTGAAGCTTTCTTT.

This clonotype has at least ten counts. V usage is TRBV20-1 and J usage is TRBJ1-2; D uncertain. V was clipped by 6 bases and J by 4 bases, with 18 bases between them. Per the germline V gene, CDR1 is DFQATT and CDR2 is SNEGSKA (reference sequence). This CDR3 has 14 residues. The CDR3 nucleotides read TGCAGTGCCCGGGTCAACACAGCACTCTATGGCTACACCTTC. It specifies CSARVNTALYGYTF.

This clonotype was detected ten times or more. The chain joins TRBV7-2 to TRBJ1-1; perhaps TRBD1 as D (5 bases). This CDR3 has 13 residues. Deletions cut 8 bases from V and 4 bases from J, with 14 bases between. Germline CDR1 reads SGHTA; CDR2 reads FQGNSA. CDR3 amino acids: CASQGQGFTEAFF. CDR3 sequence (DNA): TGTGCCAGCCAGGGCCAGGGCTTCACTGAAGCTTTCTTT.

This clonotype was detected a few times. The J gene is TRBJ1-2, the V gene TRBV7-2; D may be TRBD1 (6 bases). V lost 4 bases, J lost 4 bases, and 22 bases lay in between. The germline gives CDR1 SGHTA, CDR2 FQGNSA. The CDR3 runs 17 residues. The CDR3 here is CASSSGWGAQGGYGYTF. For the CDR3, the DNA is TGTGCCAGCAGCTCCGGGTGGGGGGCACAGGGAGGCTATGGCTACACCTTC.

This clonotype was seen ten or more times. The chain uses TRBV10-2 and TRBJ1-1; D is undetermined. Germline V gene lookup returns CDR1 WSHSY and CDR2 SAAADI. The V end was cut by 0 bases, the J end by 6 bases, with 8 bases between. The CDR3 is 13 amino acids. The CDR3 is CASSESSGSEAFF. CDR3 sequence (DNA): TGCGCCAGCAGTGAGTCAAGTGGATCTGAAGCTTTCTTT.

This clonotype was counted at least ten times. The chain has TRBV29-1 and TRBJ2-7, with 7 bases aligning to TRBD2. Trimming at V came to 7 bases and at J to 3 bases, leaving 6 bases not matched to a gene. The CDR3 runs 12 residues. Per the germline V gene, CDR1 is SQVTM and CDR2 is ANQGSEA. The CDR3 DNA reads TGCAGCGGGGGGGAGCGGGGCTACGAGCAGTACTTC. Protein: CSGGERGYEQYF.

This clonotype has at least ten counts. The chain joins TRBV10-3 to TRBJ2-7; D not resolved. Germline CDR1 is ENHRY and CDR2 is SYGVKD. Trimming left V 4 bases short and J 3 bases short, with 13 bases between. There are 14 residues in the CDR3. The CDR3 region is CAISAGRANYEQYV. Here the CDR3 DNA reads TGTGCCATCAGTGCCGGCCGGGCCAACTACGAGCAGTACGTC.

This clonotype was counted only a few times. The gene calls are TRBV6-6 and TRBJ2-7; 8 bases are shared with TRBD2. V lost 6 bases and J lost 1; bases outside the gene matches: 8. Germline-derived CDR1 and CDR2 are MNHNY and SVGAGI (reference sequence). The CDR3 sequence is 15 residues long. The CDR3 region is CASRPRGGGSYEQYV. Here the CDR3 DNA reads TGTGCCAGCAGGCCCCGGGGGGGCGGATCCTACGAGCAGTACGTC.

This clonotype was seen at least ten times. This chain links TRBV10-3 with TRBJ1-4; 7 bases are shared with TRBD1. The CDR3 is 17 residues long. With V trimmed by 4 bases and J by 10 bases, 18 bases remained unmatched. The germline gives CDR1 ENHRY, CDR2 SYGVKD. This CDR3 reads CAISASPRGTDSRKLFF. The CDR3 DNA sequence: TGTGCCATCAGTGCCTCCCCCCGGGGGACAGATTCGAGAAAACTGTTTTTT.

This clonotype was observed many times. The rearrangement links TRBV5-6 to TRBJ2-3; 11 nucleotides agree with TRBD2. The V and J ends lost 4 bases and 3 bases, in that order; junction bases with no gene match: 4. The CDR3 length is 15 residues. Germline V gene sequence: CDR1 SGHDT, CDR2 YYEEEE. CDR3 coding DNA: TGTGCCAGCAGCCTAAGACTAGCGGGAACAGATACGCAGTATTTT. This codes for CASSLRLAGTDTQYF.

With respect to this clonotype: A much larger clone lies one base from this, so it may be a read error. The CDR3 spells CVSSPTPGRNYGYTF. The DNA for the CDR3 is TGTGTCAGCAGCCCGACACCGGGACGTAACTATGGCTACACCTTC. The V and J genes are TRBV7-6 and TRBJ1-2; D is possibly TRBD1 (5 bases). The CDR3 has 15 amino acids. The germline V gene encodes CDR1 SGHVS and CDR2 FNYEAQ.

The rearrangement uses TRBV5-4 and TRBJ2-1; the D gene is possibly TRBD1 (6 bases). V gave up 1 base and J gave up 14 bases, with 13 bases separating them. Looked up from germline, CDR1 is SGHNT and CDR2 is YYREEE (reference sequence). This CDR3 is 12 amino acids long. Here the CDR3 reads CASSLWGQEEFF. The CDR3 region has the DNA TGTGCCAGCAGCTTGTGGGGGCAAGAGGAGTTCTTC. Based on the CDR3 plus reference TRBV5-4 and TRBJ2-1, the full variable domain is ETGVTQSPTHLIKTRGQQVTLRCSSQSGHNTVSWYQQALGQGPQFIFQYYREEENGRGNFPPRFSGLQFPNYSSELNVNALELDDSALYLCASSLWGQEEFFGPGTRLTVL.

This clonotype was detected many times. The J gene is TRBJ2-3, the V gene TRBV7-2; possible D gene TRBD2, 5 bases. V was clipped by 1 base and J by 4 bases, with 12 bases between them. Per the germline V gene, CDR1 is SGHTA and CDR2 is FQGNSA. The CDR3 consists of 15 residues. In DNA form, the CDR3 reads TGTGCCAGCAGCTTAGTTCTAGCCGGGGCAGATACGCAGTATTTT. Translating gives CASSLVLAGADTQYF.

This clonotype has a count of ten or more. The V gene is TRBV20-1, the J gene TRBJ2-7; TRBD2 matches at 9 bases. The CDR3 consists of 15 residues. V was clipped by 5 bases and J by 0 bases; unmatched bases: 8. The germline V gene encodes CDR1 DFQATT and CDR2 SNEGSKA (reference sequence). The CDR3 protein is CSARLAGRLSYEQYF. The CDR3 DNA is TGCAGTGCTCGTCTAGCGGGGCGCCTCTCCTACGAGCAGTACTTC.

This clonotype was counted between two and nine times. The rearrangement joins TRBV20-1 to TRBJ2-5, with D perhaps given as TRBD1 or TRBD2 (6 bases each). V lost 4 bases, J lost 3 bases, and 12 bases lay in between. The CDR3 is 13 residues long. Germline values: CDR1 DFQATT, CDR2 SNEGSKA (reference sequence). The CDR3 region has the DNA TGCAGTGCTAAGGGGGGTTGGGAAGAGACCCAGTACTTC. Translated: CSAKGGWEETQYF.

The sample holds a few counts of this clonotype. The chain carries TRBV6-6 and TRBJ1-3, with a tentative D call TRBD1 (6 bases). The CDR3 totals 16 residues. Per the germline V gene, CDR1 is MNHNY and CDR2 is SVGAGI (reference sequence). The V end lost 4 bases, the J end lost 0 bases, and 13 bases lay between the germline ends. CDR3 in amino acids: CASSFPRGFSGNTIYF. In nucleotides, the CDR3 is TGTGCCAGCAGTTTCCCCAGGGGCTTCTCTGGAAACACCATATATTTT.

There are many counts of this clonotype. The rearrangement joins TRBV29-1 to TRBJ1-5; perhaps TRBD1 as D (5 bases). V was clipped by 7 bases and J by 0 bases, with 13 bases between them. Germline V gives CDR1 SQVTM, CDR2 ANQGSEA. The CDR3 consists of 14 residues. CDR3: CSDQGPHSNQPQHF. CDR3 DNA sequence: TGCAGCGACCAGGGACCTCATAGCAATCAGCCCCAGCATTTT.

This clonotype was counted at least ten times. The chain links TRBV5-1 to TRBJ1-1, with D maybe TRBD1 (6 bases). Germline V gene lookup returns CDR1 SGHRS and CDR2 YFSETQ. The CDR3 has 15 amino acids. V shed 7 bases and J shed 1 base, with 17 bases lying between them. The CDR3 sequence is CASEGTGAKNTEAFF. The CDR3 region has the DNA TGCGCCAGCGAAGGGACGGGGGCAAAGAACACTGAAGCTTTCTTT.

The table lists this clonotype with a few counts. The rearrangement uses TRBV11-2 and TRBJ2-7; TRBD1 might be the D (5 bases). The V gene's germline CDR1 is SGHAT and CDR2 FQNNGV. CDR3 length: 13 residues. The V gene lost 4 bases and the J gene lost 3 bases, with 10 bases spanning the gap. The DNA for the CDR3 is TGTGCCAGCAGCTGGAAAAGGGGCTACGAGCAGTACGTC. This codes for CASSWKRGYEQYV.

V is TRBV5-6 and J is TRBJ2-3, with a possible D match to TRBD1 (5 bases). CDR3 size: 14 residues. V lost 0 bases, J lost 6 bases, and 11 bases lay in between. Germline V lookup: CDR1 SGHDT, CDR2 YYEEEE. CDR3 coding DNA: TGTGCCAGCAGCTTGGATGTCAAGGGGGATACGCAGTATTTT. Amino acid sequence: CASSLDVKGDTQYF. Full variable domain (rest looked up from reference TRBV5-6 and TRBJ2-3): DAGVTQSPTHLIKTRGQQVTLRCSPKSGHDTVSWYQQALGQGPQFIFQYYEEEERQRGNFPDRFSGHQFPNYSSELNVNALLLGDSALYLCASSLDVKGDTQYFGPGTRLTVL.